Shown below are 17 T cell receptor beta chains from a single sample sequenced in a study of control samples from healthy donors and cancer patients. Only in-frame clones appear in the TCRdb table, and some are missing; sequencing was by immunoSEQ multiplex PCR. The sample contains around 80,000 clones, approximately 94% of which appear only once. Sequencing input: blood. The receptors were sampled from a young woman in good health.

The chain combines TRBV19 with TRBJ1-1, with D possibly TRBD1 on 6 matching bases. The CDR3 runs 15 residues. From germline, CDR1 is LNHDA and CDR2 SQIVND (reference sequence). Trimming left V 6 bases short and J 4 bases short, with 18 bases between. In nucleotides, the CDR3 is TGTGCCAGTAGAGGGCGGATAGGGGGAGGCACTGAAGCTTTCTTT. Translation: CASRGRIGGGTEAFF.

The V gene is TRBV7-9, the J gene TRBJ2-5; D gene unclear. The CDR3 has 15 amino acids. Deletions cut 1 base from V and 0 bases from J, with 9 bases between. Germline loops: CDR1 SEHNR, CDR2 FQNEAQ (reference sequence). In DNA form, the CDR3 reads TGTGCCAGCAGCTTAGTACAGTCGTACCAAGAGACCCAGTACTTC. This encodes CASSLVQSYQETQYF.

This clone was seen only once. The J gene is TRBJ1-1, the V gene TRBV4-1; a possible D gene is TRBD1 (5 bases). In germline, CDR1 is MGHRA, CDR2 YSYEKL. V was pared by 8 bases and J by 8 bases, with 15 bases between. The CDR3 length is 12 residues. The CDR3 DNA is TGCGCCAGCCGGTCGTCAGGGAACGAAGCTTTCTTT. Translated: CASRSSGNEAFF.

The chain links TRBV6-6 to TRBJ1-5; D possibly corresponds to TRBD1 (5 bases). V lost 5 bases, J lost 6 bases, and 20 bases lay in between. In germline, CDR1 is MNHNY, CDR2 SVGAGI (reference sequence). CDR3 length: 16 amino acids. DNA of the CDR3: TGTGCCAGCAGTCTCTCGGCAGGGATGTCAAGTCAGCCCCAGCATTTT. Translating gives CASSLSAGMSSQPQHF.

The CDR3 region is CASSWDNQETQYF. In DNA, the CDR3 is TGTGCCAGCAGCTGGGACAACCAAGAGACCCAGTACTTC. The chain is built from TRBV9 and TRBJ2-5; a weak D match, TRBD1 (6 bases). The CDR3 totals 13 residues. The germline V gene encodes CDR1 SGDLS and CDR2 YYNGEE. The ends were cut back, 4 bases at V and 0 bases at J, with 7 bases in the middle. The complete variable domain, with remaining parts taken from reference TRBV9 and TRBJ2-5, reads DSGVTQTPKHLITATGQRVTLRCSPRSGDLSVYWYQQSLDQGLQFLIQYYNGEERAKGNILERFSAQQFPDLHSELNLSSLELGDSALYFCASSWDNQETQYFGPGTRLLVL.

Remarks on this clone: This sample includes further DNA sequences coding for the same CDR3. This chain connects TRBV19 to TRBJ1-1, with TRBD1 as a possible D gene (6 bases). Germline V gives CDR1 LNHDA, CDR2 SQIVND (reference sequence). Trimming stripped 5 bases from V and 5 bases from J, with 15 bases between. The CDR3 is made up of 14 amino acids. The CDR3 sequence: CASSVKTGSTEAFF. CDR3 DNA: TGTGCCAGTAGTGTCAAAACAGGGTCTACTGAAGCTTTCTTT.

The chain joins TRBV12-3 or TRBV12-4 to TRBJ1-6, with D possibly TRBD1 on 5 matching bases. The V gene lost 0 bases and the J gene lost 11 bases, with 8 bases spanning the gap. The CDR3 extends over 13 amino acids. This CDR3 reads CASSLAPRAPLHF. The CDR3 DNA reads TGTGCCAGCAGTTTAGCGCCCAGGGCACCCCTCCACTTT.

The V gene is TRBV3-1 (or the pseudogene TRBV3-2), the J gene TRBJ1-2, with D tentatively TRBD1 (5 bases). This CDR3 has 15 residues. The germline V and J ends were trimmed by 1 base and 6 bases, with 15 bases remaining between them. Germline V gives CDR1 LGHDT, CDR2 YNNKEL (reference sequence). The CDR3 region is CASSQVYGGQHGYTF. For the CDR3, the DNA is TGTGCCAGCAGCCAAGTGTATGGGGGTCAGCATGGCTACACCTTC.

The chain has TRBV2 and TRBJ1-2; 9 nucleotides match TRBD1. The V and J ends lost 7 bases and 5 bases, in that order; junction bases with no gene match: 14. Germline CDR1 SNHLY, CDR2 FYNNEI. This CDR3 contains 16 residues. The DNA for the CDR3 is TGTGCCAGCATAACCACCCGACAGGGGGATCCGTATGGCTACACCTTC. Protein product: CASITTRQGDPYGYTF.

The count of this clone is one. V usage is TRBV21-1 and J usage is TRBJ2-2; whether TRBD1, the table's D call, matches the DNA was not checked. TRBV21-1 is a recognized pseudogene. The length of the CDR3 is 24 residues. The CDR3 region has the DNA TGTGCCAGCCTGTTTTTCCCCCCTCCCAAAAGGACAGGGTGTTTTCGGTCAAGAACCGGGGAGCTGTTTTTT. The encoded protein is CASLFFPPPKRTGCFRSRTGELFF.

The chain links TRBV18 to TRBJ1-1, with unresolved D. Germline V gives CDR1 KGHSH, CDR2 LQKENI. The CDR3 runs 13 residues. Trimming cost V 1 base and J 7 bases, with 10 bases left between them. The CDR3 loop reads CASSPRKADEAFF. The CDR3 DNA is TGTGCCAGCTCACCACGCAAGGCAGATGAAGCTTTCTTT.

The chain uses TRBV7-6 and TRBJ2-1; TRBD2 matches at 15 bases. From germline, CDR1 is SGHVS and CDR2 FNYEAQ. The length of the CDR3 is 19 residues. With V trimmed by 1 base and J by 3 bases, 7 bases remained unmatched. CDR3 bases: TGTGCCAGCAGCTTAGGGGGACTAGCGGGGGGACCTAACTACAATGAGCAGTTCTTC. Translating gives CASSLGGLAGGPNYNEQFF.

This clone has only one observation. V usage is TRBV27 and J usage is TRBJ1-1, with 7 bases matching TRBD1. CDR1 and CDR2 from the germline V gene are MNHEY and SMNVEV (reference sequence). The CDR3 runs to 14 residues. The V and J ends lost 8 bases and 6 bases, in that order; junction bases with no gene match: 12. The CDR3 region has the DNA TGTGCCAGCCGAAACAGGGGTCATCCCCCTGAAGCTTTCTTT. Translated: CASRNRGHPPEAFF.

This clone was detected only a few times. V and J are TRBV30 and TRBJ2-5; either TRBD1 or TRBD2 may fit D (5 bases each). Trimming left V 3 bases short and J 5 bases short, with 19 bases between. CDR1 and CDR2 from the germline V gene are GTSNPN and SVGIG (reference sequence). CDR3 length equals 15 residues. CDR3 DNA: TGTGCCTGGAGCCGGCGTAGCTCTTGGGGGGAGACCCAGTACTTC. Translating gives CAWSRRSSWGETQYF. Together with reference TRBV30 and TRBJ2-5, the CDR3 gives the full variable domain: SQTIHQWPATLVQPVGSPLSLECTVEGTSNPNLYWYRQAAGRGLQLLFYSVGIGQISSEVPQNLSASRPQDRQFILSSKKLLLSDSGFYLCAWSRRSSWGETQYFGPGTRLLVL.

The rearrangement uses TRBV2 and TRBJ2-1, with 12 nucleotides matching TRBD1. Germline V lookup: CDR1 SNHLY, CDR2 FYNNEI. The CDR3 extends over 13 amino acids. The V gene end was trimmed by 8 bases and the J gene end by 6 bases; junction bases not matched to a gene: 2. The CDR3 spells CASRDRGPNEQFF. The DNA of the CDR3 is TGTGCCAGCCGGGACAGGGGGCCCAATGAGCAGTTCTTC.

This chain links TRBV2 with TRBJ2-1, with D unclear. This CDR3 comprises 10 residues. The V and J ends lost 8 bases and 9 bases respectively, with 8 bases between them. Looked up from germline, CDR1 is SNHLY and CDR2 is FYNNEI. CDR3 sequence (DNA): TGTGCCAGCTTAGGTACTGAGCAGTTCTTC. This sequence encodes CASLGTEQFF.

J is TRBJ1-4 and V is TRBV29-1; D not certain. The germline gives CDR1 SQVTM, CDR2 ANQGSEA. V was cut by 4 bases and J by 8 bases, with 8 bases left in between. This CDR3 has 11 amino acids. CDR3 DNA sequence: TGCAGCGTTGCGAGGAGCGAAAAACTGTTTTTT. Residues: CSVARSEKLFF. The entire variable domain, with the rest obtained from reference TRBV29-1 and TRBJ1-4, is as follows: SAVISQKPSRDICQRGTSLTIQCQVDSQVTMMFWYRQQPGQSLTLIATANQGSEATYESGFVIDKFPISRPNLTFSTLTVSNMSPEDSSIYLCSVARSEKLFFGSGTQLSVL.